This is a list of T cell receptor beta chains from one sample in a study of cytomegalovirus exposure and HLA in healthy donors. Generated by immunoSEQ multiplex PCR, the TCRdb table keeps only in-frame clones and is missing some. This table has around 150,000 clones, about 88% appearing once. The sequenced sample was PBMCs. These TCRs come from a woman between 18 and 29 years old in good health and CMV-seronegative. The CDR3 runs from the conserved cysteine through the conserved F or W. A D gene is named only where the DNA matches it firmly. Part of the rows lack a size; the others show once, few, many or a class for expanded clones.

. TRBD1 TRBJ2-5 TRBV7-9 CASSLGGQGLETQYF TGTGCCAGCAGCTTGGGGGGACAGGGGCTCGAGACCCAGTACTTC
. TRBD2 TRBJ2-1 TRBV5-4 CASSPKAGGIYNEQFF TGTGCCAGCAGCCCTAAAGCGGGGGGGATCTACAATGAGCAGTTCTTC
. . TRBJ1-1 TRBV6-5 CASVGLEAFF TGTGCCAGCGTGGGGCTAGAAGCTTTCTTT
. . TRBJ2-3 TRBV6-4 CASSPDSHTDTQYF TGTGCCAGCAGTCCCGACAGCCACACAGATACGCAGTATTTT
. . TRBJ2-7 TRBV7-2 CASSLEGGVRYEQYF TGTGCCAGCAGCTTAGAAGGGGGAGTTCGGTACGAGCAGTACTTC
. . TRBJ1-5 TRBV4-3 CASSQEGRPDQPQHF TGCGCCAGCAGCCAAGAAGGCAGGCCCGATCAGCCCCAGCATTTT
. . TRBJ2-7 TRBV4-3 CASSQENSGLFKQYF TGCGCCAGCAGCCAAGAGAACAGTGGATTGTTCAAGCAGTACTTC
few . TRBJ2-7 TRBV30 CAWRDSGSTYEQYF TGTGCCTGGAGGGATTCCGGGTCCACCTACGAGCAGTACTTC
. . TRBJ1-1 TRBV5-8 CASTRGMNTEAFF TGTGCCAGCACAAGGGGCATGAACACTGAAGCTTTCTTT
. . TRBJ1-1 TRBV27 CASSLIGGHPLNTEAFF TGTGCCAGCAGTTTAATTGGGGGACACCCTTTGAACACTGAAGCTTTCTTT
. TRBD2 TRBJ2-5 TRBV5-1 CASSLVPGEGTQYF TGCGCCAGCAGCTTGGTACCGGGGGAGGGGACCCAGTACTTC
. . TRBJ1-5 TRBV7-6 CASSLERGGQPQHF TGTGCCAGCAGCTTAGAGAGGGGGGGTCAGCCCCAGCATTTT
. . TRBJ1-1 TRBV9 CASSVAPGLNTEAFF TGTGCCAGCAGCGTAGCTCCAGGGTTGAACACTGAAGCTTTCTTT
. TRBD2 TRBJ2-7 TRBV5-6 CASSFLAGGFYEQYF TGTGCCAGCAGCTTTCTAGCGGGGGGGTTTTACGAGCAGTACTTC
. TRBD2 TRBJ2-7 TRBV2 CASTLLAGVEEQYF TGTGCCAGCACGCTTCTAGCGGGAGTGGAAGAGCAGTACTTC
few . TRBJ2-1 TRBV4-3 CASSQAGAYNEQFF TGCGCCAGCAGCCAAGCGGGGGCCTACAATGAGCAGTTCTTC
. . TRBJ1-4 TRBV27 CASSSTTVANEKLFF TGTGCCAGCAGCTCAACGACAGTGGCTAATGAAAAACTGTTTTTT
. . TRBJ1-5 TRBV10-2 CASSPGFNQPQHF TGCGCCAGCAGCCCGGGGTTCAATCAGCCCCAGCATTTT
. TRBD1 TRBJ2-7 TRBV7-2 CASSLARDRSIYEQYF TGTGCCAGCAGCTTAGCCCGGGACAGATCGATATACGAGCAGTACTTC
. TRBD2 TRBJ2-7 TRBV15 CATSSGLAGGSTAYEQYF TGTGCCACCAGCAGTGGCCTAGCGGGGGGATCAACCGCCTACGAGCAGTACTTC